This entry lists 10 T cell receptor beta chains sequenced from one sample in a study of sequential checkpoint blockade in melanoma (dated by TCRdb to between 2018 and 2021). Interpreted using the paper, the treatment or condition label stands for: randomized to nivolumab then ipilimumab (arm A) or the reverse (arm B). Libraries were made using the immunoSEQ multiplex PCR assay. TCRdb holds this immuneACCESS table with in-frame rearrangements only. Some clones are missing; in checked studies, unresolved V genes explain under half, and the rest has no known cause. A total of some 10,000 clones appear in this sample, about three quarters of them only once. About 35% of the sample comes from the top ten. The specimen was CD8+ T cells sorted from blood (inferred from file names), collected from a patient given nivolumab and ipilimumab in sequence. These receptors all come from a human donor with melanoma.

The chain combines TRBV7-9 with TRBJ2-5; 8 bases agree with TRBD1. The length of the CDR3 is 16 residues. The V gene end was trimmed by 5 bases and the J gene end by 3 bases; junction bases not matched to a gene: 11. From germline, CDR1 is SEHNR and CDR2 FQNEAQ (reference sequence). Here the CDR3 reads CASSPSPGQAEETQYF. The DNA of the CDR3 is TGTGCCAGCAGCCCATCGCCGGGACAGGCTGAAGAGACCCAGTACTTC.

The chain uses TRBV30 and TRBJ2-2; 8 bases fit TRBD2. Germline lookup yields CDR1 GTSNPN and CDR2 SVGIG (reference sequence). This CDR3 is 17 amino acids long. V lost 0 bases, J lost 3 bases, and 9 bases stayed unmatched. The CDR3 DNA reads as TGTGCCTGGAGTGTACGGGGAGCGGGGGTGTACACCGGGGAGCTGTTTTTT. Encoded protein: CAWSVRGAGVYTGELFF.

The J gene is TRBJ2-2, the V gene TRBV13, with D maybe TRBD1 (5 bases). Germline CDR1 and CDR2: PRHDT and FYEKMQ (reference sequence). Trimming pared 8 bases from V and 6 bases from J, leaving 7 bases between. The CDR3 totals 11 residues. CDR3 sequence (DNA): TGTGCCAGCGGGGCGGCCGGGGAGCTGTTTTTT. Translating it yields CASGAAGELFF.

This clone was recorded only once. The gene calls are TRBV7-9 and TRBJ1-1, with TRBD1 matching 7 bases. Germline CDR1 SEHNR, CDR2 FQNEAQ (reference sequence). V was pared by 5 bases and J by 5 bases, with 2 bases of the junction left unmatched. This CDR3 has 12 amino acids. CDR3 coding DNA: TGTGCCAGCAGCCCAGGGGGAACTGAAGCTTTCTTT. As protein: CASSPGGTEAFF.

The V gene is TRBV11-3, the J gene TRBJ1-2, with D hard to call. Trimming left V 4 bases short and J 4 bases short, with 10 bases between. There are 13 residues in the CDR3. Germline CDR1 SGHNT, CDR2 YENEEA. The CDR3 sequence is CASSSGFPYGYTF. DNA of the CDR3: TGTGCCAGCAGCTCCGGGTTTCCCTATGGCTACACCTTC.

The chain couples TRBV7-3 to TRBJ2-1; D perhaps matches TRBD2 (6 bases). Germline CDR1 reads SGHTA; CDR2 reads FQGTGA. The CDR3 covers 15 residues. V lost 2 bases and J lost 5, with 13 bases in between. Here the CDR3 reads CASSLVPSANNEQFF. CDR3 nucleotide sequence: TGTGCCAGCAGCTTAGTACCTAGCGCGAACAATGAGCAGTTCTTC.

This chain links TRBV7-5 with TRBJ2-2; the table assigns TRBD1, which was not confirmed against the DNA. TRBV7-5 is given as a pseudogene. The length of the CDR3 is 15 residues. The DNA of the CDR3 is TGTGCCAGAAGCGCCGGGACAGGGATCACCGGGGAGCTGTTTTTT. Translated, it gives CARSAGTGITGELFF.

The CDR3 DNA reads as TGCGCCAGCAGCCAAGATTGGGGTCCGGGACAGGGGTACTACGAGCAGTACTTC. Amino acid sequence: CASSQDWGPGQGYYEQYF. V gene TRBV4-3 combines with J gene TRBJ2-7; the match to TRBD1 covers 10 bases. The CDR3 covers 18 residues. CDR1 is LGHNA and CDR2 is YSLEER in the germline V gene. V was pared by 0 bases and J by 3 bases, with 11 bases of the junction left unmatched.

The chain couples TRBV5-6 to TRBJ2-5; 9 bases map to TRBD1. Judging by the DNA end, TRBJ2-7 fits better; the J call may be wrong. Germline CDR1 reads SGHDT; CDR2 reads YYEEEE. The CDR3 covers 14 residues. In DNA, the CDR3 is TGTGCCAGCAGCTCCGGGACAGGGCCCTACGAGCAGTACTTC. Its protein product is CASSSGTGPYEQYF.

The chain couples TRBV9 to TRBJ2-3; D is possibly TRBD2 (5 bases). V was pared by 0 bases and J by 2 bases, with 13 bases between. Germline V gene sequence: CDR1 SGDLS, CDR2 YYNGEE. The CDR3 sequence is 16 residues long. The DNA of the CDR3 is TGTGCCAGCAGCGTAGATAACGGGAAACACACAGATACGCAGTATTTT. This codes for CASSVDNGKHTDTQYF.